These 19 T cell receptor beta chains were all obtained from the same sample, sequenced in a study of regulatory T cells in long-lasting Graves disease. In building TCR beta libraries, iRepertoire HTBI primers were used together with Arm-PCR of CDR3 regions. From the multiplex PCR reads, TCRdb called clonotypes with MiXCR, one entry per CDR3 protein. The table shows more than 300,000 distinct CDR3 sequences, with 15% to 20% occurring only once. Time point defined: newly diagnosed GD, antithyroid drugs for less than 3 months. PBMCs provided the RNA from which the TCR library was made. The data were also submitted as part of a second study, on T cells in Graves' hyperthyroidism and ophthalmopathy.

The sequences come from peripheral blood mononuclear cells (PBMCs), collected at new diagnosis, from a patient treated with antithyroid drugs. The receptor set was obtained from a woman between 18 and 30 years old with Graves disease.

This clonotype has a count of ten or more. The rearrangement links TRBV3-1 to TRBJ2-1; TRBD2 matches 9 bases. The V segment lost 5 bases and the J segment 7 bases; nucleotides outside the gene matches: 18. CDR3 length equals 18 residues. The germline gives CDR1 LGHDT, CDR2 YNNKEL (reference sequence). The CDR3 coding sequence is TGTGCCAGCAGCGCTTCGGCTAGCGGGACCTTCAAGGGGAATGAGCAGTTCTTC. Its translation is CASSASASGTFKGNEQFF.

This clonotype was detected ten times or more. The chain employs TRBV3-1 and TRBJ1-6; D is unclear. The CDR3 length is 18 residues. The germline V gene encodes CDR1 LGHDT and CDR2 YNNKEL (reference sequence). Trimming shortened V by 4 bases and J by 0 bases, and 16 bases separated the two germline ends. This CDR3 is CASSPPARHSSYNSPLHF. The CDR3 DNA reads as TGTGCCAGCAGCCCACCCGCGCGGCACAGCTCCTATAATTCACCCCTCCACTTT.

This clonotype has ten or more counts. The rearrangement joins TRBV7-2 to TRBJ2-1, with D uncertain. The CDR3 loop spans 13 amino acids. V shed 4 bases and J shed 9 bases, with 13 bases lying between them. Germline loops: CDR1 SGHTA, CDR2 FQGNSA. CDR3 in DNA: TGTGCCAGCAGCTGGACGGAATACGGTGAGCAGTTCTTC. It encodes CASSWTEYGEQFF. The full variable domain, with the rest looked up from reference TRBV7-2 and TRBJ2-1, is GAGVSQSPSNKVTEKGKDVELRCDPISGHTALYWYRQSLGQGLEFLIYFQGNSAPDKSGLPSDRFSAERTGGSVSTLTIQRTQQEDSAVYLCASSWTEYGEQFFGPGTRLTVL.

The sample holds many counts of this clonotype. The V gene is TRBV3-1, the J gene TRBJ2-2; D uncertain. CDR3 size: 15 residues. Trimming left V 1 base short and J 0 bases short, with 6 bases between. The germline V gene has CDR1 LGHDT and CDR2 YNNKEL (reference sequence). The CDR3, as DNA: TGTGCCAGCAGCCAAGGCGCAGCGAACACCGGGGAGCTGTTTTTT. This gives the protein CASSQGAANTGELFF. Filled out from reference TRBV3-1 and TRBJ2-2, the complete variable domain reads DTAVSQTPKYLVTQMGNDKSIKCEQNLGHDTMYWYKQDSKKFLKIMFSYNNKELIINETVPNRFSPKSPDKAHLNLHINSLELGDSAVYFCASSQGAANTGELFFGEGSRLTVL.

Ten or more counts support this clonotype. This chain connects TRBV18 to TRBJ1-1; D unclear. This CDR3 has 14 residues. The ends were cut back, 2 bases at V and 0 bases at J, with 7 bases in the middle. Germline lookup yields CDR1 KGHSH and CDR2 LQKENI. CDR3 sequence: CASSPKGLNTEAFF. The CDR3 DNA sequence: TGTGCCAGCTCACCAAAGGGTTTGAACACTGAAGCTTTCTTT. Drawing the rest from reference TRBV18 and TRBJ1-1, the complete variable domain is NAGVMQNPRHLVRRRGQEARLRCSPMKGHSHVYWYRQLPEEGLKFMVYLQKENIIDESGMPKERFSAEFPKEGPSILRIQQVVRGDSAAYFCASSPKGLNTEAFFGQGTRLTVV.

This clonotype was detected ten times or more. The J gene is TRBJ2-7, the V gene TRBV6-2 or TRBV6-3; TRBD2 agrees at 16 bases. Germline values: CDR1 MNHEY, CDR2 SVGEGT. The V and J ends lost 7 bases and 0 bases, in that order; junction bases with no gene match: 9. This CDR3 contains 18 residues. The CDR3 loop reads CASNHGTSGRVSSYEQYF. The DNA for the CDR3 is TGTGCCAGCAACCACGGGACTAGCGGGAGGGTAAGCTCCTACGAGCAGTACTTC.

This chain uses TRBV10-3 with TRBJ1-3; no definite D call. Germline-derived CDR1 and CDR2 are ENHRY and SYGVKD. With 11 bases removed from V and 8 bases from J, the gap between germline ends came to 16 bases. The CDR3 totals 12 residues. The CDR3 nucleotides are TGTGCCTCGAGACTGGGCGAGGACACCATATATTTT. Translation gives CASRLGEDTIYF.

The chain uses TRBV27 and TRBJ1-4, with D possibly TRBD1 on 5 matching bases. Per germline, CDR1 MNHEY and CDR2 SMNVEV (reference sequence). Trimming took 1 base from V and 5 from J, leaving 11 bases between them. The CDR3 has 15 amino acids. The CDR3 loop is CASSLWGGSNEKLFF. Written as DNA, the CDR3 is TGTGCCAGCAGTTTATGGGGGGGGTCAAATGAAAAACTGTTTTTT.

About this clonotype itself: A much larger clone lies one base from this, so it may be a read error. V usage is TRBV7-9 and J usage is TRBJ1-1; D is ambiguous. Trimming removed 7 bases from V and 0 bases from J, with 3 bases in between. Per the germline V gene, CDR1 is SEHNR and CDR2 is FQNEAQ (reference sequence). The CDR3 consists of 11 residues. Written as DNA, the CDR3 is TGTGCCAGCATGATGAACACTGAAGCTTTCTTT. Translated, it gives CASMMNTEAFF.

This clonotype was detected ten times or more. The V gene is TRBV12-3 or TRBV12-4, the J gene TRBJ2-3; possibly TRBD1 for D (6 bases). V was cut by 7 bases and J by 4 bases, with 12 bases left in between. There are 13 residues in the CDR3. The CDR3 DNA reads TGTGCCAGCATCTCGGGACAATCAGATACGCAGTATTTT. Protein: CASISGQSDTQYF.

This clonotype was seen a handful of times. The V gene is TRBV20-1, the J gene TRBJ2-7; D remains ambiguous. Between the trimmed V and J ends, which lost 6 bases and 3 bases, there was a span of 15 bases. CDR1 and CDR2 from the germline V gene are DFQATT and SNEGSKA (reference sequence). The CDR3 covers 13 residues. CDR3 DNA sequence: TGCAGTGCCAAACGGCTAGACCTCTACGAGCAGTACTTC. Translation: CSAKRLDLYEQYF.

At least ten counts were recorded for this clonotype. J is TRBJ2-3 and V is TRBV6-1, with D possibly TRBD2 on 6 matching bases. V was shortened by 7 bases and J by 0 bases, with 23 bases between the two germline ends. This CDR3 spans 18 amino acids. Germline CDR1 reads MNHNS; CDR2 reads SASEGT. The CDR3 region has the DNA TGTGCCAGCACTGGGGAACAGCGGGCCTTCAAAAGCACAGATACGCAGTATTTT. It encodes CASTGEQRAFKSTDTQYF.

This clonotype has ten or more counts. The J gene is TRBJ2-3, the V gene TRBV2; 10 bases line up with TRBD2. The DNA matches TRBJ2-5 better at its end, which makes the J call doubtful. The germline V gene encodes CDR1 SNHLY and CDR2 FYNNEI. The length of the CDR3 is 15 residues. The CDR3 DNA follows: TGTGCCAGCAGTGAATCCCTAGCGGGGGCAGAGACCCAGTACTTC. Its translation: CASSESLAGAETQYF.

V gene TRBV5-1 combines with J gene TRBJ2-6; D could derive from TRBD1 or TRBD2 (5 bases each). This CDR3 contains 14 residues. V was pared by 7 bases and J by 0 bases, with 8 bases between. Germline CDR1 is SGHRS and CDR2 is YFSETQ. Written as DNA, the CDR3 is TGCGCCAGCGAGGGGATCTCTGGGGCCAACGTCCTGACTTTC. Translated: CASEGISGANVLTF.

This clonotype has a count of ten or more. The rearrangement uses TRBV28 and TRBJ2-1, with 8 bases identical to TRBD2. Per germline, CDR1 MDHEN and CDR2 SYDVKM. V was pared by 4 bases and J by 7 bases, with 9 bases of the junction left unmatched. This CDR3 region has 15 residues. The CDR3 DNA follows: TGTGCCAGCAGTTCCTCGGGGACTAGACTAAATGAGCAGTTCTTC. Amino acid sequence: CASSSSGTRLNEQFF. The whole variable domain, remainder taken from reference TRBV28 and TRBJ2-1, is DVKVTQSSRYLVKRTGEKVFLECVQDMDHENMFWYRQDPGLGLRLIYFSYDVKMKEKGDIPEGYSVSREKKERFSLILESASTNQTSMYLCASSSSGTRLNEQFFGPGTRLTVL.

Ten or more counts support this clonotype. The genes are TRBV6-1 and TRBJ2-3; TRBD2 matches at 11 bases. The CDR3 consists of 16 residues. Trimming removed 6 bases from V and 0 bases from J; junction bases left unmatched: 5. Germline assignment: CDR1 MNHNS and CDR2 SASEGT. The CDR3 reads CASRGGTSGSTDTQYF. The CDR3 DNA follows: TGTGCCAGCAGGGGGGGGACTAGCGGAAGCACAGATACGCAGTATTTT.

V gene TRBV20-1 combines with J gene TRBJ2-7; 9 nucleotides align to TRBD1. This CDR3 has 15 residues. Germline CDR1 reads DFQATT; CDR2 reads SNEGSKA (reference sequence). The J segment lost 7 bases and the V segment lost 2 bases, leaving 12 bases of the junction unmatched. CDR3 amino acids: CSARTPGQGSGEQYF. The CDR3 region has the DNA TGCAGTGCTAGAACACCGGGACAGGGTTCCGGGGAGCAGTACTTC.

This clonotype came up many times. The gene calls are TRBV28 and TRBJ2-6; D unresolved. With 6 bases removed from V and 2 bases from J, the gap between germline ends came to 5 bases. CDR3 length: 13 amino acids. Germline CDR1 MDHEN, CDR2 SYDVKM. The CDR3 DNA reads TGTGCCAGCAGGAGAACTGGGGCCAACGTCCTGACTTTC. Encoded protein: CASRRTGANVLTF.

Many counts were recorded for this clonotype. The gene calls are TRBV27 and TRBJ2-1; tentative D call: TRBD1 (5 bases). V lost 3 bases, J lost 7 bases, and 10 bases lay in between. Germline loops: CDR1 MNHEY, CDR2 SMNVEV (reference sequence). There are 13 residues in the CDR3. The CDR3 bases are TGTGCCAGCAGTTTCTCAGGGCGAAATGAGCAGTTCTTC. The encoded protein is CASSFSGRNEQFF.